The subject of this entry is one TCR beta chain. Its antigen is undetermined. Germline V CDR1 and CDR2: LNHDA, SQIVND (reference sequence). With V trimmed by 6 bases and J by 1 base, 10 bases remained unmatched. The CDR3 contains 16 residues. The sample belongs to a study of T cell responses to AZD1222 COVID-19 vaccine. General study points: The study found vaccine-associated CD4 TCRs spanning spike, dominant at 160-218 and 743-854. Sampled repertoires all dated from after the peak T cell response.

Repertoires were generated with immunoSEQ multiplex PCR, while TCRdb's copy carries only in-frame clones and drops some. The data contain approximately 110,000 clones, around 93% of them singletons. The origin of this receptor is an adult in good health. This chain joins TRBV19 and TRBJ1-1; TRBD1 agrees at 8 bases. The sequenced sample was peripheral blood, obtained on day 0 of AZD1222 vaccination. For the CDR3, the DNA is TGTGCCAGTAGGAATCTAGGACAGGGCCCGAACACTGAAGCTTTCTTT. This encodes CASRNLGQGPNTEAFF.